The next 19 T cell receptor beta chains were all read from a single sample in a study of cytomegalovirus exposure and HLA in healthy donors. Vbeta (60) and Jbeta (13) primers were used in the PCR. Clones were read by immunoSEQ multiplex PCR, and TCRdb kept only the in-frame ones, dropping some. The profile shows around 67,000 clones, approximately 74% of them singletons. Sequencing input: PBMCs. These receptor sequences come from a woman under 40 in good health and CMV-seropositive.

The rearrangement links TRBV9 to TRBJ1-1, with D perhaps matching TRBD1 (5 bases). Germline lookup yields CDR1 SGDLS and CDR2 YYNGEE. Deletions cut 1 base from V and 1 base from J, with 11 bases between. This CDR3 spans 15 amino acids. For the CDR3, the DNA is TGTGCCAGCAGCGTACTTCCAGGGAAGAACACTGAAGCTTTCTTT. It yields the protein CASSVLPGKNTEAFF.

This clone was found a few times. This chain joins TRBV28 and TRBJ2-2; D not certain. There are 14 residues in the CDR3. Trimming left V 5 bases short and J 6 bases short, with 13 bases between. The germline gives CDR1 MDHEN, CDR2 SYDVKM. CDR3 amino acids: CASSPSLGPGELFF. DNA of the CDR3: TGTGCCAGCAGTCCGTCGTTGGGCCCCGGGGAGCTGTTTTTT.

V and J are TRBV9 and TRBJ2-2; TRBD1 might be the D (6 bases). CDR3 length: 11 residues. Per germline, CDR1 SGDLS and CDR2 YYNGEE. V lost 6 bases, J lost 6 bases, and 6 bases lay in between. The CDR3 DNA reads TGTGCCAGCAAGGGGGCCGGGGAGCTGTTTTTT. It specifies CASKGAGELFF.

The CDR3 here is CAWSPTAFSGNTIYF. The CDR3 DNA is TGTGCCTGGAGTCCTACAGCTTTCTCTGGAAACACCATATATTTT. This chain links TRBV30 with TRBJ1-3; no definite D call. The CDR3 sequence is 15 residues long. Germline V gene lookup returns CDR1 GTSNPN and CDR2 SVGIG (reference sequence). The V end was cut by 2 bases, the J end by 0 bases, with 11 bases between.

The chain uses TRBV5-4 and TRBJ2-3; 7 bases match TRBD1. Germline V CDR1 and CDR2: SGHNT, YYREEE (reference sequence). This CDR3 is 15 amino acids long. J lost 1 base, V lost 4 bases, and 6 bases had no gene match. CDR3 protein: CASSRQGSGTDTQYF. CDR3 sequence (DNA): TGTGCCAGCAGCAGACAGGGATCTGGCACAGATACGCAGTATTTT.

CDR3 region: CASSPQVANYGYTF. CDR3 bases: TGTGCCAGCAGTCCACAGGTAGCTAACTATGGCTACACCTTC. This chain connects TRBV6-4 to TRBJ1-2; D might be TRBD1 (5 bases). The ends were cut back, 5 bases at V and 0 bases at J, with 10 bases in the middle. Germline CDR1 MRHNA, CDR2 SNTAGT. The CDR3 runs 14 residues.

The chain has TRBV28 and TRBJ1-2; D gene unclear. Germline V gene sequence: CDR1 MDHEN, CDR2 SYDVKM. Trimming left V 6 bases short and J 5 bases short, with 10 bases between. This CDR3 is 12 amino acids long. The CDR3 DNA sequence: TGTGCCAGCAGGCGGGCCTTGTATGGCTACACCTTC. Its protein is CASRRALYGYTF.

The chain uses TRBV11-2 and TRBJ2-5; 8 bases line up with TRBD1. V trimming: 3 bases; J trimming: 4 bases; junction bases outside the gene matches: 7. The CDR3 has 15 amino acids. Per germline, CDR1 SGHAT and CDR2 FQNNGV. The CDR3 region is CASSLGHRGAETQYF. The CDR3 DNA is TGTGCCAGCAGCTTGGGCCACAGGGGGGCAGAGACCCAGTACTTC.

This chain uses TRBV5-1 with TRBJ1-1; D is ambiguous. The CDR3 has 13 residues. The germline gives CDR1 SGHRS, CDR2 YFSETQ. V was pared by 0 bases and J by 4 bases, with 7 bases between. The CDR3 here is CASSLVTATEAFF. The CDR3 DNA sequence: TGCGCCAGCAGCTTGGTCACAGCCACTGAAGCTTTCTTT.

This clone came up a few times. This rearrangement joins TRBV5-4 to TRBJ2-2; tentative D call: TRBD1 (6 bases). The V end lost 4 bases, the J end lost 4 bases, and 17 bases lay between the germline ends. Germline V CDR1 and CDR2: SGHNT, YYREEE (reference sequence). There are 16 residues in the CDR3. The CDR3 DNA reads TGTGCCAGCAGCCTGGCGAGGGGACAAAGCACCGGGGAGCTGTTTTTT. Translated: CASSLARGQSTGELFF.

This chain uses TRBV7-2 with TRBJ2-5, with 7 bases fitting TRBD2. This CDR3 region has 13 residues. Germline-derived CDR1 and CDR2 are SGHTA and FQGNSA. V was pared by 5 bases and J by 2 bases, with 2 bases of the junction left unmatched. The CDR3 sequence: CASSKGLQETQYF. DNA of the CDR3: TGTGCCAGCAGCAAGGGACTACAAGAGACCCAGTACTTC.

The CDR3 here is CASSFVGAGGPVEQFF. CDR3 DNA: TGCGCCAGCAGCTTCGTCGGGGCGGGAGGGCCGGTAGAGCAGTTCTTC. This chain connects TRBV5-1 to TRBJ2-1; TRBD2 agrees at 9 bases. Germline V gene data show CDR1 as SGHRS and CDR2 as YFSETQ. The CDR3 sequence is 16 residues long. V gave up 2 bases and J gave up 10 bases; unmatched junction bases: 13.

This clone was recorded a few times. The chain uses TRBV28 and TRBJ2-7; D is possibly TRBD1 (6 bases). V was pared by 0 bases and J by 0 bases, with 9 bases between. The germline CDR1 and CDR2 sequences are MDHEN and SYDVKM. The CDR3 is made up of 15 amino acids. CDR3 residues: CASSLWDSSSYEQYF. The CDR3 nucleotides read TGTGCCAGCAGTTTATGGGACAGCTCCTCCTACGAGCAGTACTTC.

J is TRBJ1-5 and V is TRBV2, with 9 bases that match TRBD1. The CDR3 extends over 14 amino acids. V shed 9 bases and J 2 bases; nucleotides not matched to a gene: 5. Germline CDR1 is SNHLY and CDR2 is FYNNEI. CDR3 DNA: TGTGCCAGTAGGACAGGGGCGGGCAATCAGCCCCAGCATTTT. This codes for CASRTGAGNQPQHF.

The chain uses TRBV15 and TRBJ2-7, with 7 bases identical to TRBD2. V lost 0 bases to trimming and J lost 3 bases; unmatched junction nucleotides: 2. The CDR3 length is 14 residues. Germline assignment: CDR1 LNHNV and CDR2 YYDKDF (reference sequence). The CDR3 nucleotides read TGTGCCACCAGCAGAGAAGCGGGAAACTACGAGCAGTACTTC. It yields the protein CATSREAGNYEQYF.

V gene TRBV4-1 combines with J gene TRBJ2-7; 7 bases match TRBD2. V dropped 2 bases and J dropped 3; count of bases not matched to a gene: 10. CDR1 is MGHRA, CDR2 YSYEKL, per germline. CDR3 length: 16 residues. The CDR3 region has the DNA TGCGCCAGCAGCCAAACCTCCCTAGCGGTAGACTACGAGCAGTACTTC. The encoded protein is CASSQTSLAVDYEQYF.

This clone has only a few counts. The chain joins TRBV9 to TRBJ2-5; 9 bases fit TRBD2. V dropped 4 bases and J dropped 1; count of bases not matched to a gene: 8. The CDR3 covers 16 residues. Germline-derived CDR1 and CDR2 are SGDLS and YYNGEE. The CDR3: CASSFGLAIGQETQYF. The CDR3 DNA follows: TGTGCCAGCAGCTTCGGACTAGCGATAGGCCAAGAGACCCAGTACTTC.

The V call is TRBV30, the J call TRBJ2-7; 9 bases map to TRBD2. V lost 5 bases and J lost 7; bases outside the gene matches: 3. Germline V gene data show CDR1 as GTSNPN and CDR2 as SVGIG (reference sequence). This CDR3 is built from 11 residues. The CDR3 DNA is TGTGCCTGGGGACTAGCGAAAGAGCAGTACTTC. The encoded protein is CAWGLAKEQYF. Together with reference TRBV30 and TRBJ2-7, the CDR3 gives the full variable domain: SQTIHQWPATLVQPVGSPLSLECTVEGTSNPNLYWYRQAAGRGLQLLFYSVGIGQISSEVPQNLSASRPQDRQFILSSKKLLLSDSGFYLCAWGLAKEQYFGPGTRLTVT.

The sample holds a few counts of this clone. CDR3 residues: CSVEDQRGGYTF. The DNA of the CDR3 is TGCAGCGTTGAAGATCAGCGGGGCGGCTACACCTTC. The gene calls are TRBV29-1 and TRBJ1-2, with TRBD1 as a possible D gene (5 bases). Germline V gives CDR1 SQVTM, CDR2 ANQGSEA. The CDR3 sequence is 12 residues long. V lost 0 bases, J lost 8 bases, and 10 bases lay in between.